Detailed here is one T cell receptor beta chain. V was trimmed by 5 bases and J by 5 bases, leaving 18 bases between them. The germline CDR1 and CDR2 sequences are SGHTA and FQGNSA. The CDR3 is made up of 15 amino acids. The table came from immunoSEQ multiplex PCR; TCRdb's copy has only in-frame clones and leaves some out. The sample carries over 30,000 clones, roughly 82% recorded once. The entry originates in a study of OX40 agonist ivuxolimab in advanced cancers. Study information: Partial responses were recorded for three patients, including one with hepatocellular carcinoma and two with cutaneous melanoma.

The input for sequencing was CD4+ or CD8+ T cells sorted from blood, taken in a trial of the OX40 agonist ivuxolimab. This sequence originates from an adult with an advanced solid tumor such as melanoma, head and neck, liver or kidney cancer. The V gene is TRBV7-2, the J gene TRBJ2-5; TRBD2 is a possible D gene (6 bases). For the CDR3, the DNA is TGTGCCAGCAGCGTACTAGGCGGGGTGGGGGAGACCCAGTACTTC. Translating gives CASSVLGGVGETQYF.